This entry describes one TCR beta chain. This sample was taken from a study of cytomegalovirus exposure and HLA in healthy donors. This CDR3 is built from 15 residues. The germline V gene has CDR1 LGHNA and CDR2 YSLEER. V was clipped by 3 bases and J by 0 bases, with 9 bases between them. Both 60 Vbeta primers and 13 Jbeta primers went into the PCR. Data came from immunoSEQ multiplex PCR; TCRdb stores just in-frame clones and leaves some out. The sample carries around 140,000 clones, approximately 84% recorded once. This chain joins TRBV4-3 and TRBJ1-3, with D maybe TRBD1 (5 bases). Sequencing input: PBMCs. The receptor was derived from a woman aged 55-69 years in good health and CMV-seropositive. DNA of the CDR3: TGCGCCAGCAGCCAGGCCGGGGGCTCTGGAAACACCATATATTTT. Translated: CASSQAGGSGNTIYF.